This entry lists 29 T cell receptor beta chains sequenced from one sample in a study of lymphopenia after photon versus proton radiotherapy. The repertoire was sequenced with immunoSEQ multiplex PCR; TCRdb's copy has only in-frame clones and lacks some. The table has 53,000 or so clones, around 83% seen once; the top ten hold over 25%. Sequencing was performed on peripheral blood, taken from a patient treated with photon-based radiotherapy. The origin of the receptors is a man aged 45-65 years with gastric cancer.

In this sample, this clone turned up a few times. This chain joins TRBV11-2 and TRBJ1-2; no clear D. With 5 bases removed from V and 0 bases from J, the gap between germline ends came to 13 bases. Germline loops: CDR1 SGHAT, CDR2 FQNNGV. The CDR3 runs to 15 residues. The CDR3 region is CASSAPGRANYGYTF. CDR3 coding DNA: TGTGCCAGCAGCGCTCCGGGTCGAGCTAACTATGGCTACACCTTC.

This chain uses TRBV4-1 with TRBJ2-4; unclear D gene. CDR1 and CDR2 from the germline V gene are MGHRA and YSYEKL. The CDR3 runs 15 residues. Trimming took off 5 bases at V and 3 bases at J, with 14 bases between the two ends. The CDR3 sequence is CASSFDPRGKNIQYF. In DNA form, the CDR3 reads TGCGCCAGCAGCTTTGACCCCCGTGGCAAAAACATTCAGTACTTC.

The chain employs TRBV6-1 and TRBJ2-7; the match to TRBD1 covers 12 bases. Germline values: CDR1 MNHNS, CDR2 SASEGT. This CDR3 is 16 amino acids long. The J segment lost 6 bases and the V segment lost 1 base, leaving 7 bases of the junction unmatched. This CDR3 reads CASSEEGGQGAIEQYF. The CDR3 DNA follows: TGTGCCAGCAGTGAAGAGGGGGGACAGGGGGCGATCGAGCAGTACTTC.

With regard to this clone: Other DNA sequences in this specimen translate into the identical CDR3. The chain uses TRBV18 and TRBJ2-5; no clear D. CDR1 and CDR2 from the germline V gene are KGHSH and LQKENI. Trimming cost V 0 bases and J 1 base, with 6 bases left between them. This CDR3 spans 14 amino acids. Here the CDR3 reads CASSPPNSQETQYF. CDR3 coding DNA: TGTGCCAGCTCACCACCTAACAGCCAAGAGACCCAGTACTTC. Looking up the rest from reference TRBV18 and TRBJ2-5 gives the full variable domain: NAGVMQNPRHLVRRRGQEARLRCSPMKGHSHVYWYRQLPEEGLKFMVYLQKENIIDESGMPKERFSAEFPKEGPSILRIQQVVRGDSAAYFCASSPPNSQETQYFGPGTRLLVL.

This clone was seen a handful of times. V gene TRBV11-2 combines with J gene TRBJ2-1; D is undetermined. The CDR3 is 17 amino acids. The V end was cut by 4 bases, the J end by 0 bases, with 16 bases between. Germline V gives CDR1 SGHAT, CDR2 FQNNGV. The CDR3 sequence: CASSSLRRASSYNEQFF. The CDR3 nucleotides are TGTGCCAGCAGCTCACTTCGCCGGGCTAGCTCCTACAATGAGCAGTTCTTC.

This clone has a handful of counts. This chain connects TRBV19 to TRBJ2-2; D perhaps matches TRBD1 (6 bases). V shed 7 bases and J shed 6 bases, with 15 bases lying between them. Germline V gives CDR1 LNHDA, CDR2 SQIVND (reference sequence). This CDR3 has 14 amino acids. In DNA, the CDR3 is TGTGCCAGTACTTTGGACAGTTGGCCCGGGGAGCTGTTTTTT. Translating gives CASTLDSWPGELFF.

The rearrangement uses TRBV7-3 and TRBJ2-1; 13 nucleotides line up with TRBD2. Per germline, CDR1 SGHTA and CDR2 FQGTGA. The CDR3 length is 15 residues. The J segment lost 7 bases and the V segment lost 5 bases, leaving 5 bases of the junction unmatched. The CDR3: CASSVTSGRLNEQFF. The CDR3 bases are TGTGCCAGCAGCGTGACTAGCGGGAGGTTAAATGAGCAGTTCTTC.

The V gene is TRBV15, the J gene TRBJ1-5; TRBD1 might be the D (5 bases). CDR1 and CDR2 from the germline V gene are LNHNV and YYDKDF (reference sequence). The germline V and J ends were trimmed by 3 bases and 4 bases, with 19 bases remaining between them. The CDR3 has 17 residues. The CDR3 sequence is CATSRGFRREGNQPQHF. The CDR3 nucleotides read TGTGCCACCAGCAGGGGGTTTCGGCGGGAGGGGAATCAGCCCCAGCATTTT.

In DNA form, the CDR3 reads TGCGCCAGCAGCTGGGGACAGGAGGGTGAAAAACTGTTTTTT. Protein: CASSWGQEGEKLFF. The chain couples TRBV5-1 to TRBJ1-4; 8 bases are a match to TRBD1. V gave up 3 bases and J gave up 7 bases; unmatched junction bases: 5. Germline V gene data show CDR1 as SGHRS and CDR2 as YFSETQ. The CDR3 extends over 14 amino acids. Variable domain in full (rest from reference TRBV5-1 and TRBJ1-4): KAGVTQTPRYLIKTRGQQVTLSCSPISGHRSVSWYQQTPGQGLQFLFEYFSETQRNKGNFPGRFSGRQFSNSRSEMNVSTLELGDSALYLCASSWGQEGEKLFFGSGTQLSVL.

The chain couples TRBV7-2 to TRBJ1-5; 7 bases map to TRBD1. Per germline, CDR1 SGHTA and CDR2 FQGNSA. CDR3 length: 15 amino acids. Germline trimming cut 5 bases from V and 3 bases from J; bases unmatched to any gene: 7. The CDR3 DNA follows: TGTGCCAGCAGCCTCCGGGACAGCTACAATCAGCCCCAGCATTTT. It codes for CASSLRDSYNQPQHF.

The genes are TRBV5-1 and TRBJ2-5; the match to TRBD1 covers 8 bases. Germline CDR1 SGHRS, CDR2 YFSETQ. J gave up 1 base and V 4 bases, and 9 bases lay outside the gene matches. The CDR3 sequence is 16 residues long. The chain's CDR3 is CASSLYSGQGQETQYF. The CDR3 DNA is TGCGCCAGCAGCCTGTACTCCGGACAGGGCCAAGAGACCCAGTACTTC. Full variable domain (missing parts from reference TRBV5-1 and TRBJ2-5): KAGVTQTPRYLIKTRGQQVTLSCSPISGHRSVSWYQQTPGQGLQFLFEYFSETQRNKGNFPGRFSGRQFSNSRSEMNVSTLELGDSALYLCASSLYSGQGQETQYFGPGTRLLVL.

The chain employs TRBV5-4 and TRBJ2-2; 8 bases agree with TRBD2. Germline V CDR1 and CDR2: SGHNT, YYREEE (reference sequence). The CDR3 length is 15 residues. V shed 0 bases and J 5 bases; nucleotides not matched to a gene: 3. CDR3 amino acids: CASSLGSGTTGELFF. CDR3 coding DNA: TGTGCCAGCAGCTTGGGTAGCGGGACTACCGGGGAGCTGTTTTTT.

The chain couples TRBV28 to TRBJ2-7; tentative D call: TRBD1 (6 bases). Trimming removed 2 bases from V and 0 bases from J, with 17 bases in between. Germline CDR1 and CDR2: MDHEN and SYDVKM. This CDR3 contains 17 residues. The CDR3 here is CASSLGDIQWVSYEQYF. CDR3 coding DNA: TGTGCCAGCAGTTTAGGGGACATTCAGTGGGTCTCCTACGAGCAGTACTTC.

The chain combines TRBV4-2 with TRBJ2-7, with TRBD2 matching 8 bases. This CDR3 has 17 residues. The V gene end was trimmed by 5 bases and the J gene end by 1 base; junction bases not matched to a gene: 13. Germline loops: CDR1 LGHNA, CDR2 YNFKEQ. CDR3 residues: CASSLMETGLDSYEQYF. The DNA for the CDR3 is TGTGCCAGCAGCTTGATGGAAACGGGACTAGATTCCTACGAGCAGTACTTC.

The chain has TRBV7-2 and TRBJ1-5; D is uncertain. This CDR3 has 14 residues. Germline V gene lookup returns CDR1 SGHTA and CDR2 FQGNSA. V gave up 6 bases and J gave up 4 bases, with 13 bases separating them. DNA for the CDR3: TGTGCCAGCAGTCCGGGTCGCAGTAATCAGCCCCAGCATTTT. Its protein product is CASSPGRSNQPQHF.

This clone was picked up one time. The chain recombines TRBV5-6 with TRBJ1-2; possible D gene TRBD1, 6 bases. Trimming took off 5 bases at V and 3 bases at J, with 11 bases between the two ends. The V gene's germline CDR1 is SGHDT and CDR2 YYEEEE. The CDR3 runs 13 residues. CDR3 sequence: CASSIRGYYGYTF. The CDR3 nucleotides are TGTGCCAGCAGTATAAGGGGGTACTATGGCTACACCTTC.

The chain recombines TRBV7-6 with TRBJ1-5; 7 bases fit TRBD1. The germline gives CDR1 SGHVS, CDR2 FNYEAQ. With V trimmed by 4 bases and J by 1 base, 1 base remained unmatched. The CDR3 runs 14 residues. CDR3 in DNA: TGTGCCAGCAGCTCGACAGGGAGCAATCAGCCCCAGCATTTT. Its protein product is CASSSTGSNQPQHF.

The chain couples TRBV13 to TRBJ1-2, with TRBD1 identical over 8 bases. The CDR3 runs to 14 residues. Germline V gives CDR1 PRHDT, CDR2 FYEKMQ (reference sequence). V shed 5 bases and J 2 bases; nucleotides not matched to a gene: 4. CDR3 residues: CASSLGTGNYGYTF. Written as DNA, the CDR3 is TGTGCCAGCAGCCTCGGGACAGGAAACTATGGCTACACCTTC. The complete variable domain, with remaining parts taken from reference TRBV13 and TRBJ1-2, reads AAGVIQSPRHLIKEKRETATLKCYPIPRHDTVYWYQQGPGQDPQFLISFYEKMQSDKGSIPDRFSAQQFSDYHSELNMSSLELGDSALYFCASSLGTGNYGYTFGSGTRLTVV.

Regarding this clone: Other DNA sequences in this specimen translate into the identical CDR3. The chain uses TRBV5-6 and TRBJ1-2, with TRBD1 matching 8 bases. Germline CDR1 SGHDT, CDR2 YYEEEE. V was clipped by 2 bases and J by 5 bases; unmatched bases: 5. CDR3 length equals 14 residues. The CDR3 DNA reads TGTGCCAGCAGCTTACAGGGGGTGCTATATGGCTACACCTTC. Translation: CASSLQGVLYGYTF.

The genes are TRBV27 and TRBJ2-7; D remains unclear. CDR3 length equals 14 residues. V lost 0 bases, J lost 7 bases, and 13 bases lay in between. CDR1 MNHEY and CDR2 SMNVEV come from the germline V gene (reference sequence). Here the CDR3 reads CASSLSPALREQYF. The CDR3 bases are TGTGCCAGCAGTTTATCTCCAGCTCTGCGGGAGCAGTACTTC.

This chain uses TRBV21-1 with TRBJ2-7; the tabulated D call, TRBD1, remains unverified against the DNA. TRBV21-1 is shown as a pseudogene. This CDR3 is 17 amino acids long. The DNA for the CDR3 is TGTGCCAGCAGCAAAGTAGGGACAGGCCCTGTCTCCTACGAGCAGTACTTC. Its protein is CASSKVGTGPVSYEQYF.

CDR3 region: CASSLGLATEQFF. For the CDR3, the DNA is TGTGCCAGCAGCTTAGGATTAGCTACTGAGCAGTTCTTC. V is TRBV11-3 and J is TRBJ2-1; D unresolved. Deletions cut 1 base from V and 9 bases from J, with 10 bases between. Germline-derived CDR1 and CDR2 are SGHNT and YENEEA. The CDR3 is 13 amino acids.

The V and J genes are TRBV2 and TRBJ1-2; possibly TRBD1 for D (6 bases). The CDR3 loop spans 13 amino acids. The ends were cut back, 5 bases at V and 4 bases at J, with 11 bases in the middle. CDR1 and CDR2 from the germline V gene are SNHLY and FYNNEI. The CDR3 DNA is TGTGCCAGCAGTCGACAGGAATTCTATGGCTACACCTTC. Its protein product is CASSRQEFYGYTF.

The chain employs TRBV14 and TRBJ2-7, with 11 bases identical to TRBD1. The CDR3 is 15 amino acids. From germline, CDR1 is SGHDN and CDR2 FVKESK. With V trimmed by 4 bases and J by 2 bases, 4 bases remained unmatched. The CDR3 nucleotides read TGTGCCAGCAGCCGACCGGGACAGGGGGCCTACGAGCAGTACTTC. This gives the protein CASSRPGQGAYEQYF.

The table lists this clone with a few counts. This sequence joins TRBV5-1 and TRBJ2-7; weak D call: TRBD2 (7 bases). Trimming cost V 5 bases and J 6 bases, with 18 bases left between them. The V gene's germline CDR1 is SGHRS and CDR2 YFSETQ. The CDR3 has 14 amino acids. The CDR3 here is CASRKLGGAFEQYF. The CDR3, as DNA: TGCGCCAGCAGGAAGCTAGGGGGGGCGTTCGAGCAGTACTTC.

This clone came up once. The chain combines TRBV6-8 with TRBJ2-5; 7 bases map to TRBD1. J gave up 2 bases and V 7 bases, and 16 bases lay outside the gene matches. CDR3 length: 17 amino acids. Germline V gene lookup returns CDR1 MNHGY and CDR2 SAAAGT. CDR3 amino acids: CASTPWFEAGGQETQYF. The CDR3 nucleotides are TGTGCCAGCACCCCTTGGTTCGAGGCAGGGGGACAAGAGACCCAGTACTTC.

The gene calls are TRBV25-1 and TRBJ1-3; D is possibly TRBD1 (6 bases). The germline V and J ends were trimmed by 2 bases and 4 bases, with 9 bases remaining between them. Germline values: CDR1 MGHDK, CDR2 SYGVNS. The CDR3 contains 14 residues. CDR3 region: CASSETGPGNTIYF. The CDR3 bases are TGTGCCAGCAGTGAAACAGGGCCCGGAAACACCATATATTTT.

In its sample, this clone was seen a few times. V usage is TRBV19 and J usage is TRBJ2-2; D unresolved. The CDR3 sequence is 14 residues long. Germline CDR1 and CDR2: LNHDA and SQIVND (reference sequence). Between the trimmed V and J ends, which lost 6 bases and 5 bases, there was a span of 13 bases. CDR3 protein: CASRIERYTGELFF. Written as DNA, the CDR3 is TGTGCCAGTAGAATCGAGCGATATACCGGGGAGCTGTTTTTT. Based on the CDR3 plus reference TRBV19 and TRBJ2-2, the full variable domain is DGGITQSPKYLFRKEGQNVTLSCEQNLNHDAMYWYRQDPGQGLRLIYYSQIVNDFQKGDIAEGYSVSREKKESFPLTVTSAQKNPTAFYLCASRIERYTGELFFGEGSRLTVL.

This clone was found once. The chain carries TRBV20-1 and TRBJ2-5, with D possibly matching TRBD1 (6 bases). The CDR3 is made up of 11 amino acids. Germline CDR1 and CDR2: DFQATT and SNEGSKA (reference sequence). The CDR3 nucleotides read TGCAGCGGACAGTCACAAGAGACCCAGTACTTC. Its translation: CSGQSQETQYF.